These T cell receptor beta chains were read from a single sample in a study of technical replicates of blood from a few donors. TCRdb's copy holds only in-frame clones and misses some; the assay was immunoSEQ multiplex PCR. Here the sample spans tens of thousands of clones, 95% to 98% being singletons. The sample taken for sequencing was T cells isolated from PBMCs. The source is a human donor in good health. CDR3s include the opening cysteine and the closing phenylalanine or tryptophan. The D gene is left open where the match is weak. Only some rows state a clone size, as once, few, many or a class for expanded clones.

.,TRBV2,.,TRBJ2-3,CASSEVEPDTQYF,TGTGCCAGCAGTGAAGTGGAGCCAGATACGCAGTATTTT
.,TRBV18,.,TRBJ2-4,CASSRPSGTQKNIQYF,TGTGCCAGCTCAAGGCCCTCCGGGACACAGAAAAACATTCAGTACTTC
TRBD1,TRBV18,.,TRBJ1-1,CASSTGENTEAFF,TGTGCCAGCTCAACAGGGGAGAACACTGAAGCTTTCTTT
.,TRBV28,once,TRBJ2-7,CATSGIHSYEQYF,TGTGCCACCTCGGGGATCCATTCCTACGAGCAGTACTTC
TRBD2,TRBV12-5,once,TRBJ2-1,CASALIAGGSSRNEQFF,TGTGCTAGTGCTTTGATAGCGGGGGGGTCAAGCAGGAATGAGCAGTTCTTC
TRBD2,TRBV5-1,.,TRBJ2-1,CASSRTSLDNEQFF,TGCGCCAGCAGCCGGACTAGCTTAGACAATGAGCAGTTCTTC
.,TRBV11-1,.,TRBJ2-1,CASSFYMASSYNEQFF,TGTGCCAGCAGCTTTTATATGGCTAGCTCCTACAATGAGCAGTTCTTC
TRBD1,TRBV11-3,.,TRBJ2-5,CASSPRTGQETQYF,TGTGCCAGCAGCCCCCGGACAGGACAAGAGACCCAGTACTTC
.,TRBV20-1,.,TRBJ2-3,CSAETGDTQYF,TGCAGTGCGGAGACAGGAGATACGCAGTATTTT
.,TRBV5-1,once,TRBJ2-5,CASSLGGRQGETQYF,TGCGCCAGCAGCTTGGGAGGGCGGCAGGGGGAGACCCAGTACTTC
TRBD1,TRBV7-2,.,TRBJ2-5,CASSLRTGGGETQYF,TGTGCCAGCAGCTTGAGGACAGGGGGTGGAGAGACCCAGTACTTC
TRBD1,TRBV2,.,TRBJ1-5,CASSGGTVFQPQHF,TGTGCCAGCAGTGGGGGGACAGTCTTTCAGCCCCAGCATTTT
TRBD2,TRBV28,.,TRBJ2-3,CASSPIAGPSADTQYF,TGTGCCAGCAGTCCAATAGCGGGACCCTCCGCAGATACGCAGTATTTT
TRBD1,TRBV10-3,.,TRBJ2-7,CAIEGQGLHEQYF,TGTGCCATCGAGGGACAGGGTCTCCACGAGCAGTACTTC
TRBD1,TRBV5-1,.,TRBJ2-3,CASSLRDSRWSHTQYF,TGCGCCAGCAGCTTAAGGGACAGTCGGTGGTCCCATACGCAGTATTTT
.,TRBV18,.,TRBJ1-5,CASSPGRVSNQPQHF,TGTGCCAGCTCACCCGGCCGGGTTAGCAATCAGCCCCAGCATTTT
.,TRBV29-1,.,TRBJ2-1,CSGQGARTNNEQFF,TGCAGCGGCCAGGGTGCACGTACTAACAATGAGCAGTTCTTC
.,TRBV28,once,TRBJ1-1,CASTRSDSSAEAFF,TGTGCCAGCACCCGTTCGGACAGTTCTGCTGAAGCTTTCTTT
.,TRBV7-9,.,TRBJ2-1,CASSLVAEPNEQFF,TGTGCCAGCAGCTTAGTCGCGGAGCCCAATGAGCAGTTCTTC
.,TRBV27,.,TRBJ1-1,CASTGRTEAFF,TGTGCCAGCACGGGGAGGACTGAAGCTTTCTTT
TRBD1,TRBV27,.,TRBJ1-1,CASSHRDRNTEAFF,TGTGCCAGCAGTCATCGGGACAGGAACACTGAAGCTTTCTTT
.,TRBV6-1,.,TRBJ2-2,CASNWANTGELFF,TGTGCCAGCAACTGGGCCAACACCGGGGAGCTGTTTTTT
.,TRBV19,.,TRBJ1-2,CASSIDREAYYGYTF,TGTGCCAGTAGTATAGATCGGGAGGCGTACTATGGCTACACCTTC
.,TRBV11-3,once,TRBJ1-1,CASSLATARMNTEAFF,TGTGCCAGCAGCTTAGCTACAGCTCGGATGAACACTGAAGCTTTCTTT
TRBD2,TRBV11-2,.,TRBJ2-2,CASSLETSGNTGELFF,TGTGCCAGCAGCTTAGAGACTAGCGGAAACACCGGGGAGCTGTTTTTT
.,TRBV6-6,.,TRBJ1-3,CASRDLDSYSGNTIYF,TGTGCCAGCAGAGATCTTGACAGCTACTCTGGAAACACCATATATTTT
.,TRBV6-1,.,TRBJ1-4,CASSENRLNEKLFF,TGTGCCAGCAGTGAAAACAGGCTTAATGAAAAACTGTTTTTT
TRBD1,TRBV18,.,TRBJ2-7,CASSPYSGTGAYEQYF,TGTGCCAGCTCACCCTATTCAGGGACAGGGGCCTACGAGCAGTACTTC
.,TRBV27,.,TRBJ1-1,CASSFQANTEAFF,TGTGCCAGCAGTTTTCAGGCGAACACTGAAGCTTTCTTT
TRBD2,TRBV7-9,.,TRBJ2-2,CASSSGLAGISGELFF,TGTGCCAGCAGCTCGGGACTAGCGGGAATCTCCGGGGAGCTGTTTTTT
TRBD1,TRBV5-8,.,TRBJ1-4,CASSPGQGNWDEKLFF,TGTGCCAGCAGCCCGGGACAGGGTAACTGGGATGAAAAACTGTTTTTT
TRBD1,TRBV6-1,few,TRBJ1-2,CASKTGQNYGYTF,TGTGCCAGCAAGACGGGACAGAACTATGGCTACACCTTC
TRBD1,TRBV28,.,TRBJ1-1,CASSLPTGPIYTEAFF,TGTGCCAGCAGTCTCCCGACAGGGCCTATTTACACTGAAGCTTTCTTT
.,TRBV6-6,.,TRBJ2-7,CASSYAPGLMVEQYF,TGTGCCAGCAGTTACGCCCCGGGACTCATGGTAGAGCAGTACTTC
TRBD2,TRBV11-2,.,TRBJ2-7,CASSLGYRLAGGDYEQYF,TGTGCCAGCAGCTTAGGATATAGGCTAGCGGGAGGCGATTACGAGCAGTACTTC
.,TRBV11-2,.,TRBJ1-5,CASSLTRAQPQHF,TGTGCCAGCAGCTTGACGCGGGCTCAGCCCCAGCATTTT
.,TRBV6-1,once,TRBJ2-7,CASSEIGPSVLGEQYF,TGTGCCAGCAGTGAAATTGGACCTAGCGTCCTTGGGGAGCAGTACTTC
TRBD2,TRBV29-1,.,TRBJ2-1,CSVATSPSGDNEQFF,TGCAGCGTTGCGACTAGCCCGAGTGGGGACAATGAGCAGTTCTTC
TRBD2,TRBV2,.,TRBJ2-3,CASSDRIAGGPGTQYF,TGTGCCAGCAGTGATCGGATAGCGGGAGGGCCTGGAACGCAGTATTTT
TRBD2,TRBV28,.,TRBJ2-3,CASSLGLAGGITDTQYF,TGTGCCAGCAGTTTGGGCCTAGCGGGAGGTATAACAGATACGCAGTATTTT
TRBD1,TRBV28,.,TRBJ1-2,CASSLSKGAPSYGYTF,TGTGCCAGCAGTCTTTCCAAGGGGGCCCCTAGCTATGGCTACACCTTC
.,TRBV7-8,.,TRBJ2-3,CASSDAASGSTDTQYF,TGTGCCAGCAGCGACGCCGCGAGCGGGAGCACAGATACGCAGTATTTT
.,TRBV5-1,.,TRBJ2-7,CASSPEVGGYEQYF,TGCGCCAGCAGCCCCGAGGTGGGTGGCTACGAGCAGTACTTC
TRBD2,TRBV5-4,.,TRBJ2-3,CASSFRLAGVTDTQYF,TGTGCCAGCAGCTTTCGACTAGCGGGGGTCACAGATACGCAGTATTTT
TRBD1,TRBV6-4,once,TRBJ2-7,CASNNGQGQTFTSYEQYF,TGTGCCAGCAACAACGGACAGGGCCAAACTTTCACCTCCTACGAGCAGTACTTC
.,TRBV11-2,.,TRBJ1-2,CASRTFGSGGYTF,TGTGCCAGCAGAACCTTTGGATCGGGTGGCTACACCTTC
.,TRBV7-9,.,TRBJ2-7,CASSQHPGSTTYEQYF,TGTGCCAGCAGCCAGCACCCCGGGTCTACCACCTACGAGCAGTACTTC
.,TRBV13,.,TRBJ2-2,CASRSSGTGELFF,TGTGCCAGCAGGTCGAGCGGGACCGGGGAGCTGTTTTTT
TRBD1,TRBV5-1,.,TRBJ2-7,CASSLLGRTGSYEQYF,TGCGCCAGCAGCTTGCTCGGTAGGACAGGTTCCTACGAGCAGTACTTC
TRBD1,TRBV11-2,.,TRBJ2-7,CASRQGTVRIEQYF,TGTGCCAGCAGACAAGGGACAGTCCGGATCGAGCAGTACTTC